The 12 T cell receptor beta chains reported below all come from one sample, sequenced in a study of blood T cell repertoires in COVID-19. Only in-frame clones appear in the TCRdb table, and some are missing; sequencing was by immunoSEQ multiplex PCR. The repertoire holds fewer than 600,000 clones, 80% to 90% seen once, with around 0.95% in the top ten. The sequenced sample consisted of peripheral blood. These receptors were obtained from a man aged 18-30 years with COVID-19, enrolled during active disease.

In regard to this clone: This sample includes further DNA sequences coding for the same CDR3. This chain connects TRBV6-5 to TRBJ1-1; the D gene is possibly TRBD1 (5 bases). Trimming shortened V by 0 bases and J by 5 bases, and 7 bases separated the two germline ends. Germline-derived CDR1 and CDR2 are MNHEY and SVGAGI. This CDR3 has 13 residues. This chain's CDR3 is CASSYSGGTEAFF. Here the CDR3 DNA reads TGTGCCAGCAGTTACTCCGGGGGAACTGAAGCTTTCTTT.

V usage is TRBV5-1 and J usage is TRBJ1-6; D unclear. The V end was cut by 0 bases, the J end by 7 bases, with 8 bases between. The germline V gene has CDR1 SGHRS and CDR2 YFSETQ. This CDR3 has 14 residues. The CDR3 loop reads CASSLGSENSPLHF. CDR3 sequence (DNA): TGCGCCAGCAGCTTGGGGTCTGAGAATTCACCCCTCCACTTT.

The CDR3 nucleotides read TGTGCCAGCAGCTTAGTTTCCGGGGGTGAGTACGAGCAGTACTTC. Translated: CASSLVSGGEYEQYF. The J gene is TRBJ2-7, the V gene TRBV11-3; perhaps TRBD2 as D (6 bases). The CDR3 runs 15 residues. In germline, CDR1 is SGHNT, CDR2 YENEEA. Trimming removed 1 base from V and 4 bases from J, with 14 bases in between.

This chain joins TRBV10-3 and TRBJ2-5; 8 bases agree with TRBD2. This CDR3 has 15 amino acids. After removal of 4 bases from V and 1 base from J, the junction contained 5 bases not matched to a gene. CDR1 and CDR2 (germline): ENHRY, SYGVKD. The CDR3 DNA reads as TGTGCCATCAGTGGTCTAGCGGGTCCCCAAGAGACCCAGTACTTC. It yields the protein CAISGLAGPQETQYF.

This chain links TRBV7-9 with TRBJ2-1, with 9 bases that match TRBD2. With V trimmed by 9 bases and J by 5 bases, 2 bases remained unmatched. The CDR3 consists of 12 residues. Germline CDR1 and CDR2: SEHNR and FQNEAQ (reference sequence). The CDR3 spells CASIAGDNEQFF. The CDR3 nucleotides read TGTGCCAGTATAGCGGGGGACAATGAGCAGTTCTTC.

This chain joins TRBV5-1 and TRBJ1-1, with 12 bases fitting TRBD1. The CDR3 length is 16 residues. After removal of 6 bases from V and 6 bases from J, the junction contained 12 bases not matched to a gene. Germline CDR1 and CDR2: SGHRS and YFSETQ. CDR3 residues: CASTAPIGTGGPEAFF. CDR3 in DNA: TGCGCCAGCACGGCGCCGATCGGGACAGGGGGCCCTGAAGCTTTCTTT.

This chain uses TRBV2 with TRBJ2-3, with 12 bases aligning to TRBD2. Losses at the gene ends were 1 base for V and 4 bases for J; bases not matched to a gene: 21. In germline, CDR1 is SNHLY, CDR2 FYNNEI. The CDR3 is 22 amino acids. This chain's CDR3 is CASSEVTGWLAGGRRISDTQYF. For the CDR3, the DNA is TGTGCCAGCAGTGAAGTGACCGGGTGGCTAGCGGGGGGGCGGAGGATATCAGATACGCAGTATTTT. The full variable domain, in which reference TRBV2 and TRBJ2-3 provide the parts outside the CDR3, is EPEVTQTPSHQVTQMGQEVILRCVPISNHLYFYWYRQILGQKVEFLVSFYNNEISEKSEIFDDQFSVERPDGSNFTLKIRSTKLEDSAMYFCASSEVTGWLAGGRRISDTQYFGPGTRLTVL.

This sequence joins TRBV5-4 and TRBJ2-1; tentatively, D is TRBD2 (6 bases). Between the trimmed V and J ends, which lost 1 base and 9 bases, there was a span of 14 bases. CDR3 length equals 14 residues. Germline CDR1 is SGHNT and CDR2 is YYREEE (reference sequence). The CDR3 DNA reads TGTGCCAGCAGCTTGCCTGGTTCCGGGGGTGAGCAGTTCTTC. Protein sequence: CASSLPGSGGEQFF.

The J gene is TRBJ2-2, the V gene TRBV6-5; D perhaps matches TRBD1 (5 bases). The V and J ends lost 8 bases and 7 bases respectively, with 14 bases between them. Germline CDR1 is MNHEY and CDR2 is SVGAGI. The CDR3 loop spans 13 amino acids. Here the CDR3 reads CASQGSVVGELFF. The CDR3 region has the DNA TGTGCCAGCCAGGGTTCCGTCGTCGGGGAGCTGTTTTTT.

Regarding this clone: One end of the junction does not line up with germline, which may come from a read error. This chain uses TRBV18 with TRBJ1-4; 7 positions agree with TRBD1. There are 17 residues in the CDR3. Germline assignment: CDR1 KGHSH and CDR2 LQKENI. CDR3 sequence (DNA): TGTGCCAGCCCACCATTAAACAGGGGATCGACTAATGAAAAACTGTTTTTT. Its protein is CASPPLNRGSTNEKLFF.

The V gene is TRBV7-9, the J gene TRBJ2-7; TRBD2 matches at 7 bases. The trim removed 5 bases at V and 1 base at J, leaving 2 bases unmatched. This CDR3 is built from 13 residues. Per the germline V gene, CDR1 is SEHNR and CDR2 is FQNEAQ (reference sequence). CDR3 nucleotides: TGTGCCAGCAGCGTCGGGGGGTCCTACGAGCAGTACTTC. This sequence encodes CASSVGGSYEQYF.

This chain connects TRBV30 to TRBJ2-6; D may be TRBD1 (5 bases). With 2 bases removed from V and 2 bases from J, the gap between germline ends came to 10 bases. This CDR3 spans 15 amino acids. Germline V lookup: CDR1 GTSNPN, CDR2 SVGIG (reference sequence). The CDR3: CAWSKPGTGANVLTF. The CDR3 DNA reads TGTGCCTGGAGTAAACCAGGGACTGGGGCCAACGTCCTGACTTTC.